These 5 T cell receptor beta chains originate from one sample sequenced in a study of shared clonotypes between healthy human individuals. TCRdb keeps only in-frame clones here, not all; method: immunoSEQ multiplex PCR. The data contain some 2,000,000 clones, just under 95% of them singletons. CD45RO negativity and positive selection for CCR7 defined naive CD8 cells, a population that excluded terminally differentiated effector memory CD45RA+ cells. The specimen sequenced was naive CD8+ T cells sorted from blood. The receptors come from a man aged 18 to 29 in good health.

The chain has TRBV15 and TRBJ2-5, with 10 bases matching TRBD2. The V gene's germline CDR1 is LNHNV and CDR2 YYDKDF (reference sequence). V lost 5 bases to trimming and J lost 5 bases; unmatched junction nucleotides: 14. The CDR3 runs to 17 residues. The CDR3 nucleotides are TGTGCCACCAGCTCGGATCGAGCGGGAGGGCTTAGGGAGACCCAGTACTTC. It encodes CATSSDRAGGLRETQYF.

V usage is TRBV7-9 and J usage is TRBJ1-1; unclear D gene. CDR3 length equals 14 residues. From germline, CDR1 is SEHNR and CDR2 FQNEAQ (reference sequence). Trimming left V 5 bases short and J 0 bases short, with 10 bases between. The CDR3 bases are TGTGCCAGCAGCCCCCCGGAGATGAACACTGAAGCTTTCTTT. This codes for CASSPPEMNTEAFF.

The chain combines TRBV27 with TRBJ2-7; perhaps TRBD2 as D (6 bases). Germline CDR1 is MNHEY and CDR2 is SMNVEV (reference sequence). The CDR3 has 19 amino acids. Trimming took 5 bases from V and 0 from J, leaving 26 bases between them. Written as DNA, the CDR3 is TGTGCCAGCAGTCCGCGGGACGGGTTATCTTCACTGAGCTCCTACGAGCAGTACTTC. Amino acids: CASSPRDGLSSLSSYEQYF.

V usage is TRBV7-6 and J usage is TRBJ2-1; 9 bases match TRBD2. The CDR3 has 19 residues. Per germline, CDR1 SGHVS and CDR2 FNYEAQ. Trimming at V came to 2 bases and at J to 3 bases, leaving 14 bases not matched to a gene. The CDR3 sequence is CASSLLQGSSGGFYNEQFF. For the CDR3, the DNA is TGTGCCAGCAGCTTATTACAGGGTTCCAGCGGGGGGTTCTACAATGAGCAGTTCTTC.

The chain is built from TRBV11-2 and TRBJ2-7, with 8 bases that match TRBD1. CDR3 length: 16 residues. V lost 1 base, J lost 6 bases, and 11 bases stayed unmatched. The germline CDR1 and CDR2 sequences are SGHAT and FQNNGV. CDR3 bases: TGTGCCAGCAGCTTAGGCGCCGGGACAGGTTTGAGCGAGCAGTACTTC. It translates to CASSLGAGTGLSEQYF.